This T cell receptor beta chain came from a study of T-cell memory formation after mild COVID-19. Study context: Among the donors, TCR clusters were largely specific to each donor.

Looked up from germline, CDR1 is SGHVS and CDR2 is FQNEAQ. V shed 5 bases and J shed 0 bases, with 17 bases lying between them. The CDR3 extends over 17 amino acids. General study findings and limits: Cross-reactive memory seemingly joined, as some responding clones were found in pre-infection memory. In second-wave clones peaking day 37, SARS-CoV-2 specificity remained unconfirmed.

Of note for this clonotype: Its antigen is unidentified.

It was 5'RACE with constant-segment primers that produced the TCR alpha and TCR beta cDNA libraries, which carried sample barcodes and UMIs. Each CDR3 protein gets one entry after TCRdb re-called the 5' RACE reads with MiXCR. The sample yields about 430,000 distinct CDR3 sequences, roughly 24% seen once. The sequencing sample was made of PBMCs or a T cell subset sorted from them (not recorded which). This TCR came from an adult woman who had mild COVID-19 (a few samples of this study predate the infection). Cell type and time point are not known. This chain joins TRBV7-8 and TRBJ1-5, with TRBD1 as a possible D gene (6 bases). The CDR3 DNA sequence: TGTGCCAGCAGCAATCTTCAGGGGAAGGGTAGCAATCAGCCCCAGCATTTT. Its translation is CASSNLQGKGSNQPQHF.